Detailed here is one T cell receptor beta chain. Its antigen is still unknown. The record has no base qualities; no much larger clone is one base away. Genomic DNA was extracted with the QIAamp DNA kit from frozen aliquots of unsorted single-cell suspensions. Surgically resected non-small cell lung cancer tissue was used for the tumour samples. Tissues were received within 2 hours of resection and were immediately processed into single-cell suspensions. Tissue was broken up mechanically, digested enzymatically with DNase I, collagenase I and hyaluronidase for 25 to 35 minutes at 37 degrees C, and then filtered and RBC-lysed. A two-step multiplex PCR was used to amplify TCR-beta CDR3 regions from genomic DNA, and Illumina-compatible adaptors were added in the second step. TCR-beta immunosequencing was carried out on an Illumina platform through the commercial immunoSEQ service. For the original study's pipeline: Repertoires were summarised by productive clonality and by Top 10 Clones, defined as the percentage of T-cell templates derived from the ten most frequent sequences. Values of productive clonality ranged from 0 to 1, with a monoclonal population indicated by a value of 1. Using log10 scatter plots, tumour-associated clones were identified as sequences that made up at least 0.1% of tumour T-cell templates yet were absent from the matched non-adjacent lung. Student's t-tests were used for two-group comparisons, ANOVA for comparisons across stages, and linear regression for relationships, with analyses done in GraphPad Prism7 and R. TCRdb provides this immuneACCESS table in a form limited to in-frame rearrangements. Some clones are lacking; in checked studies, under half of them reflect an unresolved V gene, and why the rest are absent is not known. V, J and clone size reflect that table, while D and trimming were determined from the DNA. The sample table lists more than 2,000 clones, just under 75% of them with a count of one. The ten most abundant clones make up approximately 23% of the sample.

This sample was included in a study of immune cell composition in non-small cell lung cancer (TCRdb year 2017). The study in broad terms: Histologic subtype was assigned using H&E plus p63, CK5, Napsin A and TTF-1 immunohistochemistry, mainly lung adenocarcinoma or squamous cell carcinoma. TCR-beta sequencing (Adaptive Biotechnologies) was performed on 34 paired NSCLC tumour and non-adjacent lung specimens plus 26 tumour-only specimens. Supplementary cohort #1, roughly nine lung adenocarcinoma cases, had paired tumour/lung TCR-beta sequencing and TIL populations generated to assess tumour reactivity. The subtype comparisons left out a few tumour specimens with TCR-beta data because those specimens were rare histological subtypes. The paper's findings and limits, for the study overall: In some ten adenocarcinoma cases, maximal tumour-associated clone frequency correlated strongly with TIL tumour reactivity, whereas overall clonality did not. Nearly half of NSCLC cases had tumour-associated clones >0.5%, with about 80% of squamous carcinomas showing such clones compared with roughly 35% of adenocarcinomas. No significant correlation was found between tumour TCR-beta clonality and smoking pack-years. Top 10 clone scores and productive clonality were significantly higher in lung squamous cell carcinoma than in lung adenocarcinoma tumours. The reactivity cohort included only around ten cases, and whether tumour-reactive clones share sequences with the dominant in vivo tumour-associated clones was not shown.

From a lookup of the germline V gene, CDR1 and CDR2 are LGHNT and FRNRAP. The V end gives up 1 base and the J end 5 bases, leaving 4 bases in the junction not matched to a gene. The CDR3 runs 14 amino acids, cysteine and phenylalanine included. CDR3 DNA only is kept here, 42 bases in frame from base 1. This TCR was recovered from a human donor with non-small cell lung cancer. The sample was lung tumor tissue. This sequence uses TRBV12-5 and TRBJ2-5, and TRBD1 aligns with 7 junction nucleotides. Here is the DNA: TGTGCTAGTGGTTTGGGACAGGGAATCGAGACCCAGTACTTC. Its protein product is CASGLGQGIETQYF.